This T cell receptor beta chain was documented in a study of CD8+CD57+ T cells in acquired aplastic anemia. Profiling that covered TCR beta VDJ and CDR3 relied on genomic DNA as its template. Each CDR3 protein is one row after TCRdb ran MiXCR on the reads. Among about 180,000 distinct CDR3 sequences listed, roughly 63% were seen once. Before being chosen for sequencing, patients had shown CD8+CD57+ cell expansion by flow cytometry. Sequenced material: sorted CD4+, CD8+, or CD8+CD57+ T cells (not recorded which) from PBMCs. This TCR was recovered from a human donor with aplastic anemia.

For the CDR3, the DNA is TGTGCCAGCAGCCGCCCATACGCGGGGGTTCACAATGAGCAGTTCTTC. Residues: CASSRPYAGVHNEQFF. The chain recombines TRBV7-9 with TRBJ2-1, with TRBD2 matching over 7 bases. The CDR3 sequence is 16 residues long. CDR1 and CDR2 from the germline V gene are SEHNR and FQNEAQ (reference sequence). V dropped 5 bases and J dropped 5; count of bases not matched to a gene: 12.